Listed here are 7 T cell receptor beta chains from one sample, sequenced in a study of cytomegalovirus exposure and HLA in healthy donors. Both 60 Vbeta primers and 13 Jbeta primers went into the PCR. TCRdb keeps only in-frame clones here, not all; method: immunoSEQ multiplex PCR. The table shows about 140,000 clones, with over 60% occurring only once. Material for sequencing was PBMCs. The receptors come from a female donor in good health and CMV-seronegative.

V is TRBV10-3 and J is TRBJ2-3; TRBD2 is a possible D gene (5 bases). The germline gives CDR1 ENHRY, CDR2 SYGVKD. V shed 5 bases and J shed 3 bases, with 21 bases lying between them. The CDR3 spans 17 residues. CDR3 sequence reads: CAISWALTTQRTDTQYF. The CDR3 DNA reads TGTGCCATCAGTTGGGCTTTGACTACCCAACGGACAGATACGCAGTATTTT.

This clone came up once. The chain links TRBV27 to TRBJ1-5; D uncertain. The V and J ends lost 4 bases and 3 bases respectively, with 13 bases between them. Germline-derived CDR1 and CDR2 are MNHEY and SMNVEV (reference sequence). The CDR3 is 15 residues long. The CDR3, as DNA: TGTGCCAGCAGTTCACACACCCTGTCCAATCAGCCCCAGCATTTT. Translated, it gives CASSSHTLSNQPQHF.

This clone occurred a few times. The chain is built from TRBV5-6 and TRBJ1-1; TRBD1 is a possible D gene (6 bases). V lost 1 base, J lost 5 bases, and 18 bases lay in between. The CDR3 is 16 residues long. Germline V lookup: CDR1 SGHDT, CDR2 YYEEEE. The CDR3 loop is CASSLQGSYMETEAFF. The CDR3 DNA follows: TGTGCCAGCAGCTTGCAGGGGTCCTACATGGAGACTGAAGCTTTCTTT.

This chain connects TRBV18 to TRBJ2-7; 7 nucleotides match TRBD1. V gave up 5 bases and J gave up 5 bases; unmatched junction bases: 9. This CDR3 has 14 residues. The V gene's germline CDR1 is KGHSH and CDR2 LQKENI. CDR3 residues: CASSSRTGHDEQYF. The DNA for the CDR3 is TGTGCCAGCTCATCCCGGACAGGTCATGACGAGCAGTACTTC.

This chain joins TRBV27 and TRBJ2-2; 9 positions match TRBD2. V lost 5 bases and J lost 7; bases outside the gene matches: 14. In germline, CDR1 is MNHEY, CDR2 SMNVEV (reference sequence). The CDR3 sequence is 17 residues long. Written as DNA, the CDR3 is TGTGCCAGCAGTCCCCCCCGGGTAGCGGGAGTGGACGGGGAGCTGTTTTTT. As protein: CASSPPRVAGVDGELFF.

This clone was seen only a few times. The V call is TRBV7-9, the J call TRBJ1-1; TRBD1 agrees at 8 bases. CDR1 is SEHNR, CDR2 FQNEAQ, per germline (reference sequence). This CDR3 region has 12 residues. V trimming: 10 bases; J trimming: 5 bases; junction bases outside the gene matches: 6. The CDR3 coding sequence is TGTGCCATAGACAGGGGTGCTACTGAAGCTTTCTTT. As protein: CAIDRGATEAFF.

This clone was observed a single time. This chain joins TRBV9 and TRBJ1-2; D is perhaps TRBD1 (5 bases). The V and J ends lost 3 bases and 7 bases respectively, with 13 bases between them. Germline CDR1 is SGDLS and CDR2 is YYNGEE. The CDR3 contains 13 residues. The CDR3 region is CASSATLGGGYTF. DNA for the CDR3: TGTGCCAGCAGCGCGACACTGGGGGGTGGCTACACCTTC.